This section outlines one T cell receptor (beta chain) sequence together with its context. The data belong to a study of T cell clones after liver transplantation. Turning to the study itself: Samples came from ITN030ST, which attempted immunosuppression withdrawal within 2 years of liver transplantation. Patients counted as tolerant after at least one year off all immunosuppression, enzymes not exceeding twice normal.

Method: immunoSEQ multiplex PCR; TCRdb's copy keeps in-frame clones and lacks some. The repertoire includes 70,000 or so clones, around 93% of them detected once, and 0.9% to 1% sits in the top ten. V was clipped by 3 bases and J by 3 bases; unmatched bases: 7. Germline V gives CDR1 SGDLS, CDR2 YYNGEE. The CDR3 has 15 residues. Sample: CD4+ T cells from blood, taken 25 months after liver transplant. This receptor was taken from a human patient who received a liver transplant. Among the T cells, some may be from the graft donor. The gene calls are TRBV9 and TRBJ2-3; 7 positions match TRBD2. Here the CDR3 DNA reads TGTGCCAGCAGCGATTTGCGGGAGACAACAGATACGCAGTATTTT. This sequence encodes CASSDLRETTDTQYF.